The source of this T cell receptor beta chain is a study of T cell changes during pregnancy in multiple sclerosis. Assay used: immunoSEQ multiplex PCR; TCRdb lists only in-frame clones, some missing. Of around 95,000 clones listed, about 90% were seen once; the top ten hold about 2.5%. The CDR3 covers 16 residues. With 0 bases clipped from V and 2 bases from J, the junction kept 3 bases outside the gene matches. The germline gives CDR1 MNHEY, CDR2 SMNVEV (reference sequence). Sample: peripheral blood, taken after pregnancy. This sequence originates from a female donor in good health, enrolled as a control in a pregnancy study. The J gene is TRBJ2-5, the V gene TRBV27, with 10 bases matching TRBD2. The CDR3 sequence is CASSLSWTSGQETQYF. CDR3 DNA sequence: TGTGCCAGCAGTTTATCGTGGACTAGCGGACAAGAGACCCAGTACTTC.